The 5 T cell receptor beta chains reported below all come from one sample, sequenced in a study of blood T cell repertoires in COVID-19. TCRdb's table, derived via immunoSEQ multiplex PCR, lists solely in-frame clones and lacks some. The table includes some 240,000 clones, 84% detected once. The sequencing input was PBMCs or T cells enriched from blood (not recorded which). These receptors came from a man aged 45-60 years who had recovered from COVID-19.

Concerning this clone itself: The same CDR3 also results from other DNA sequences found in this sample. This chain uses TRBV29-1 with TRBJ2-7; 8 bases agree with TRBD2. V trimming: 6 bases; J trimming: 4 bases; junction bases outside the gene matches: 14. The CDR3 totals 15 residues. CDR1 and CDR2 from the germline V gene are SQVTM and ANQGSEA. CDR3 coding DNA: TGCAGCGTCGCCTTAGGGGCGGGAGGAGGATACGAGCAGTACTTC. Its protein product is CSVALGAGGGYEQYF.

The V and J genes are TRBV6-5 and TRBJ1-2; D is undetermined. V lost 2 bases, J lost 5 bases, and 3 bases lay in between. The CDR3 runs 11 residues. Germline V gene data show CDR1 as MNHEY and CDR2 as SVGAGI. The CDR3 reads CASSYLYGYTF. For the CDR3, the DNA is TGTGCCAGCAGTTACCTGTATGGCTACACCTTC.

J is TRBJ1-4 and V is TRBV25-1; 9 bases align to TRBD1. V was pared by 5 bases and J by 7 bases, with 8 bases of the junction left unmatched. The germline gives CDR1 MGHDK, CDR2 SYGVNS. The CDR3 contains 15 residues. CDR3 protein: CASSPRDRAREKLFF. The CDR3 DNA sequence: TGTGCCAGCAGTCCAAGGGACAGGGCCCGTGAAAAACTGTTTTTT.

The chain is built from TRBV6-2 or TRBV6-3 and TRBJ1-2, with 7 bases aligning to TRBD1. Germline V CDR1 and CDR2: MNHEY, SVGEGT. This CDR3 is built from 11 residues. V dropped 5 bases and J dropped 6; count of bases not matched to a gene: 0. Here the CDR3 reads CASSRGHGYTF. The CDR3, as DNA: TGTGCCAGCAGTAGGGGGCATGGCTACACCTTC.

This clone was observed at least ten times. V and J are TRBV9 and TRBJ2-1, with D perhaps TRBD2 (6 bases). CDR1 is SGDLS, CDR2 YYNGEE, per germline. This CDR3 spans 15 amino acids. With 0 bases removed from V and 9 bases from J, the gap between germline ends came to 16 bases. CDR3 sequence reads: CASSVDQRAGFEQFF. The CDR3 DNA follows: TGTGCCAGCAGCGTAGATCAAAGGGCGGGGTTTGAGCAGTTCTTC.